This is a list of T cell receptor beta chains from one sample in a study of cytomegalovirus exposure and HLA in healthy donors. Sequenced by immunoSEQ multiplex PCR; TCRdb stores in-frame clones only, minus some. The repertoire includes 120,000 to 150,000 clones, approximately 86% of them detected once, and 3.5% to 5.5% sits in the top ten. Sequencing was carried out using PBMCs. The receptors originated from a man between 18 and 35 years old in good health and CMV-seropositive. Each CDR3 is given with its conserved first and last residue. A D gene is named only where the DNA matches it firmly. The listing skips clone size in some rows; elsewhere it reads once, few, many or a size class.

j_call clone_size cdr3_length d_call v_call cdr3_aa cdr3_nt
TRBJ1-5 few 12 - TRBV28 CASSSMSEPQHF TGTGCCAGCAGTTCTATGTCGGAGCCCCAGCATTTT
TRBJ1-4 - 14 - TRBV5-1 CASSLGRVNEKLFF TGCGCCAGCAGCTTGGGACGGGTTAATGAAAAACTGTTTTTT
TRBJ1-1 - 14 - TRBV6-5 CASRMEGGYTEAFF TGTGCCAGCCGTATGGAAGGGGGTTACACTGAAGCTTTCTTT
TRBJ2-7 few 12 - TRBV5-4 CASSLDGAEQYF TGTGCCAGCAGCTTGGATGGGGCCGAGCAGTACTTC
TRBJ2-7 - 14 TRBD1 TRBV25-1 CASSGGQGAHEQYF TGTGCCAGCAGTGGGGGACAGGGGGCGCACGAGCAGTACTTC
TRBJ1-1 - 13 - TRBV5-1 CASSPGMNTEAFF TGCGCCAGCAGCCCGGGTATGAACACTGAAGCTTTCTTT
TRBJ1-2 few 12 - TRBV7-9 CASSLERVGYTF TGTGCCAGCAGCTTAGAGAGGGTCGGCTACACCTTC
TRBJ2-2 - 14 - TRBV30 CARTRQTNTGELFF TGTGCCCGGACGAGGCAAACGAACACCGGGGAGCTGTTTTTT
TRBJ1-2 - 14 - TRBV6-5 CASSYGQRDYGYTF TGTGCCAGCAGTTATGGACAGCGAGACTATGGCTACACCTTC
TRBJ2-7 - 14 - TRBV6-5 CASRAGGKIYEQYF TGTGCCAGCAGGGCAGGGGGGAAGATCTACGAGCAGTACTTC
TRBJ1-5 - 16 - TRBV5-1 CASSPLGGESNQPQHF TGCGCCAGCAGCCCACTTGGGGGGGAAAGCAATCAGCCCCAGCATTTT
TRBJ2-5 - 15 - TRBV4-1 CASSQDPGVQETQYF TGCGCCAGCAGCCAAGATCCAGGGGTTCAAGAGACCCAGTACTTC
TRBJ1-2 - 14 TRBD1 TRBV6-1 CASRRPGQFYGYTF TGTGCCAGCAGACGCCCGGGACAGTTCTATGGCTACACCTTC
TRBJ2-5 - 15 - TRBV4-1 CASSQDRTVQETQYF TGCGCCAGCAGCCAAGATAGGACAGTCCAAGAGACCCAGTACTTC
TRBJ2-2 - 19 TRBD2 TRBV10-3 CAISETVLLAENDIRELFF TGTGCCATCAGTGAGACGGTTCTACTAGCGGAAAACGATATCCGGGAGCTGTTTTTT
TRBJ2-1 - 15 TRBD2 TRBV2 CASRLGLADYNEQFF TGTGCCAGCAGACTCGGACTAGCGGACTACAATGAGCAGTTCTTC
TRBJ1-2 - 14 - TRBV5-1 CASSPSQGLYGYTF TGCGCCAGCAGCCCTTCCCAGGGGTTATATGGCTACACCTTC
TRBJ2-7 - 14 TRBD2 TRBV5-4 CASSSLAGGPRQYF TGTGCCAGCAGCTCACTAGCGGGGGGGCCCAGGCAGTACTTC
TRBJ1-1 once 11 - TRBV7-9 CASSLSAEAFF TGTGCCAGCAGCTTATCCGCTGAAGCTTTCTTT
TRBJ2-7 few 14 TRBD1 TRBV10-2 CASSVDRGFYEQYF TGCGCCAGCAGTGTGGACAGGGGATTCTACGAGCAGTACTTC
TRBJ1-2 - 14 TRBD1 TRBV7-2 CASSSGTGHYGYTF TGTGCCAGCAGCTCAGGGACAGGGCACTATGGCTACACCTTC
TRBJ2-3 - 16 TRBD2 TRBV7-3 CASSLVGLAATDTQYF TGTGCCAGCAGCTTAGTGGGACTAGCGGCCACAGATACGCAGTATTTT
TRBJ1-4 - 13 TRBD1 TRBV28 CASRPGQGGKLFF TGTGCCAGCAGACCGGGACAGGGAGGAAAACTGTTTTTT
TRBJ1-1 - 12 - TRBV10-3 CAITPGEGEAFF TGTGCCATCACCCCAGGGGAGGGTGAAGCTTTCTTT
TRBJ1-1 - 13 - TRBV6-1 CASSENGQLEAFF TGTGCCAGCAGTGAAAATGGACAGCTTGAAGCTTTCTTT
TRBJ2-1 - 15 - TRBV28 CASSLAGLNYNEQFF TGTGCCAGCAGTTTGGCGGGGCTTAATTACAATGAGCAGTTCTTC
TRBJ1-4 - 14 - TRBV7-7 CASSFTAYNEKLFF TGTGCCAGCAGCTTCACAGCCTATAATGAAAAACTGTTTTTT
TRBJ1-2 once 14 TRBD1 TRBV5-1 CASSLPRQGYGYTF TGCGCCAGCAGCTTGCCGAGACAGGGCTATGGCTACACCTTC
TRBJ2-7 - 12 - TRBV15 CATSRDNYEQYF TGTGCCACCAGCAGAGATAACTACGAGCAGTACTTC
TRBJ1-2 - 12 TRBD1 TRBV19 CASRTGPYGYTF TGTGCCTCCCGGACAGGCCCCTATGGCTACACCTTC
TRBJ1-2 - 16 - TRBV11-2 CASSSVQGVSAYGYTF TGTGCCAGCAGCTCGGTTCAGGGCGTGTCTGCCTATGGCTACACCTTC
TRBJ1-6 - 15 TRBD1 TRBV11-2 CASSTGQATGSPLHF TGTGCCAGCAGCACGGGACAGGCGACGGGGTCACCCCTCCACTTT
TRBJ2-2 - 14 TRBD1 TRBV5-1 CASSFQGADGELFF TGCGCCAGCAGCTTCCAGGGGGCCGACGGGGAGCTGTTTTTT
TRBJ1-1 - 14 TRBD1 TRBV5-6 CASTPRGPRAEAFF TGTGCCAGCACCCCCAGGGGGCCGAGAGCTGAAGCTTTCTTT
TRBJ1-2 - 14 TRBD1 TRBV29-1 CSVERQGVNYGYTF TGCAGCGTTGAAAGGCAGGGGGTGAACTATGGCTACACCTTC
TRBJ2-7 - 15 - TRBV13 CASSLGRVTAYEQYF TGTGCCAGCAGCTTAGGCAGGGTTACGGCCTACGAGCAGTACTTC
TRBJ2-2 few 15 - TRBV10-3 CAISYAEGNTGELFF TGTGCCATCAGCTATGCTGAGGGCAATACCGGGGAGCTGTTTTTT
TRBJ2-3 - 15 - TRBV29-1 CSVRRIDREADTQYF TGCAGCGTTCGGAGAATCGACAGGGAGGCAGATACGCAGTATTTT
TRBJ2-7 - 15 TRBD1 TRBV6-6 CASTYGQGGSYEQYF TGTGCCAGCACCTACGGACAGGGTGGCTCCTACGAGCAGTACTTC
TRBJ1-2 few 13 TRBD1 TRBV7-9 CASSLGTGYGYTF TGTGCCAGCAGCCTGGGGACAGGCTATGGCTACACCTTC
TRBJ2-3 - 15 TRBD2 TRBV9 CASSVAGGWADTQYF TGTGCCAGCAGCGTAGCGGGAGGGTGGGCAGATACGCAGTATTTT
TRBJ2-1 - 16 - TRBV25-1 CASSESRTLNYNEQFF TGTGCCAGCAGTGAATCTAGAACTTTAAATTACAATGAGCAGTTCTTC
TRBJ1-5 - 15 - TRBV5-1 CASSLGQGSNQPQHF TGCGCCAGCAGCTTGGGGCAGGGAAGCAATCAGCCCCAGCATTTT
TRBJ2-7 - 16 TRBD2 TRBV4-1 CASSQQTSGSSYEQYF TGCGCCAGCAGCCAGCAAACTAGCGGGAGCTCCTACGAGCAGTACTTC
TRBJ2-7 - 14 TRBD2 TRBV19 CASSISGGPYEQYF TGTGCCAGTAGTATTTCGGGAGGGCCCTACGAGCAGTACTTC
TRBJ1-5 - 14 - TRBV6-1 CASRPRGRNQPQHF TGTGCCAGCCGGCCCCGCGGGCGCAATCAGCCCCAGCATTTT
TRBJ2-7 - 14 TRBD2 TRBV7-6 CASSPRRGAYEQYF TGTGCCAGCAGCCCCAGGCGGGGGGCGTACGAGCAGTACTTC
TRBJ1-1 - 14 - TRBV6-6 CASSYSGTNTEAFF TGTGCCAGCAGTTATAGTGGGACTAACACTGAAGCTTTCTTT
TRBJ1-3 - 16 TRBD1 TRBV9 CASSVVGTGTGNTIYF TGTGCCAGCAGCGTAGTAGGGACAGGGACGGGAAACACCATATATTTT
TRBJ1-6 - 14 TRBD1 TRBV6-5 CASSPDRGFSPLHF TGTGCCAGCAGTCCCGACAGGGGGTTTTCACCCCTCCACTTT
TRBJ2-1 - 14 - TRBV5-8 CANRSGSSYNEQFF TGTGCCAACCGCTCGGGGAGCTCCTACAATGAGCAGTTCTTC
TRBJ2-5 - 13 - TRBV11-3 CASSLDSGETQYF TGTGCCAGCAGCTTAGATTCCGGAGAGACCCAGTACTTC
TRBJ2-5 - 13 - TRBV4-1 CASSQAGSETQYF TGCGCCAGCAGCCAAGCGGGGTCGGAGACCCAGTACTTC
TRBJ2-2 - 18 - TRBV4-1 CASSRGGAQGRFTGELFF TGCGCCAGCAGCCGAGGGGGGGCACAGGGTCGATTCACCGGGGAGCTGTTTTTT
TRBJ1-1 - 14 TRBD1 TRBV27 CASSFGTENTEAFF TGTGCCAGCAGTTTCGGGACAGAGAACACTGAAGCTTTCTTT
TRBJ1-5 - 17 TRBD1 TRBV2 CASTSGTGFSSNQPQHF TGTGCCAGCACCTCCGGGACAGGGTTCTCTAGCAATCAGCCCCAGCATTTT